Each of the 14 T cell receptor beta chains below was sequenced from the same sample in a study of T cell repertoires in cytomegalovirus infection. One entry per CDR3 protein, called by TCRdb with MiXCR from the reads. The sample consists of roughly 49,000 distinct CDR3 sequences, roughly 20% of them appearing once. For these receptors, no antigen is known. Sequencing was done on a sample of PBMCs, sequenced either directly or after in vitro stimulation (not recorded which). The receptors were sampled from a human donor in good health (CMV status not recorded). Some clones in this sample may be carry-over from other donors' samples.

V usage is TRBV27 and J usage is TRBJ2-1, with 11 positions matching TRBD2. The germline gives CDR1 MNHEY, CDR2 SMNVEV (reference sequence). The CDR3 covers 16 residues. J lost 6 bases, V lost 4 bases, and 8 bases had no gene match. This chain's CDR3 is CASSSGRLAGGNEQFF. As DNA, the CDR3 is TGTGCCAGCAGTTCAGGCAGGCTAGCGGGGGGCAATGAGCAGTTCTTC.

By sample share, this clonotype is medium-sized. The chain is built from TRBV24-1 and TRBJ2-7; 9 bases match TRBD1. The length of the CDR3 is 16 residues. With 0 bases clipped from V and 5 bases from J, the junction kept 7 bases outside the gene matches. The V gene's germline CDR1 is KGHDR and CDR2 SFDVKD. CDR3: CATSDLPNRGHDEQYF. The DNA for the CDR3 is TGTGCCACCAGTGATTTGCCAAACAGGGGGCATGACGAGCAGTACTTC.

Many counts were recorded for this clonotype. The chain is built from TRBV11-3 and TRBJ1-3, with D uncertain. Germline V CDR1 and CDR2: SGHNT, YENEEA. The CDR3 is made up of 13 amino acids. Trimming removed 0 bases at V and 5 bases at J, with 5 bases between. The CDR3 loop is CASSLDPRNTIYF. The CDR3 coding sequence is TGTGCCAGCAGCTTAGACCCAAGAAACACCATATATTTT.

The sample holds a few counts of this clonotype. This chain links TRBV10-2 with TRBJ1-1; a weak D match, TRBD1 (5 bases). The CDR3 loop spans 13 amino acids. The germline CDR1 and CDR2 sequences are WSHSY and SAAADI. Trimming took 4 bases from V and 4 from J, leaving 10 bases between them. The CDR3: CASSGTGTTEAFF. Here the CDR3 DNA reads TGCGCCAGCAGTGGTACGGGGACCACTGAAGCTTTCTTT.

The rearrangement joins TRBV5-4 to TRBJ2-7; 8 positions match TRBD2. Germline CDR1 is SGHNT and CDR2 is YYREEE (reference sequence). V shed 0 bases and J 3 bases; nucleotides not matched to a gene: 20. The CDR3 loop spans 20 amino acids. The CDR3 coding sequence is TGTGCCAGCAGCTTGGTCTTTGGACAGACGACTAGCGAGTTTGACTACGAGCAGTACTTC. Its translation is CASSLVFGQTTSEFDYEQYF. The variable domain in full, completed from reference TRBV5-4 and TRBJ2-7, reads ETGVTQSPTHLIKTRGQQVTLRCSSQSGHNTVSWYQQALGQGPQFIFQYYREEENGRGNFPPRFSGLQFPNYSSELNVNALELDDSALYLCASSLVFGQTTSEFDYEQYFGPGTRLTVT.

This clonotype was seen repeatedly, ten times or more. The chain uses TRBV7-2 and TRBJ2-5; 8 bases are a match to TRBD1. Losses at the gene ends were 6 bases for V and 3 bases for J; bases not matched to a gene: 6. Per germline, CDR1 SGHTA and CDR2 FQGNSA. The CDR3 consists of 14 residues. CDR3 loop: CASSKETGEETQYF. CDR3 DNA: TGTGCCAGCAGTAAAGAGACAGGGGAAGAGACCCAGTACTTC.

In its sample, this clonotype was seen many times. This chain connects TRBV7-8 to TRBJ2-7, with D possibly TRBD1 on 6 matching bases. V shed 5 bases and J shed 3 bases, with 17 bases lying between them. CDR1 is SGHVS, CDR2 FQNEAQ, per germline. The CDR3 totals 15 residues. The CDR3: CASSPQRTVDYEQYF. The CDR3 nucleotides read TGTGCCAGCAGCCCCCAAAGGACAGTAGACTACGAGCAGTACTTC.

This clonotype was detected ten times or more. This chain links TRBV11-3 with TRBJ2-1, with D unclear. The CDR3 covers 15 residues. Germline V gene lookup returns CDR1 SGHNT and CDR2 YENEEA. The V gene lost 1 base and the J gene lost 0 bases, with 7 bases spanning the gap. The CDR3 region is CASSLGSSSYNEQFF. The CDR3 bases are TGTGCCAGCAGCTTAGGGTCCAGCTCCTACAATGAGCAGTTCTTC.

V usage is TRBV29-1 and J usage is TRBJ1-4; D might be TRBD1 (5 bases). Germline CDR1 SQVTM, CDR2 ANQGSEA. This CDR3 spans 13 amino acids. Trimming took off 6 bases at V and 6 bases at J, with 14 bases between the two ends. CDR3 sequence: CSVVTGGDEKLFF. Here the CDR3 DNA reads TGCAGCGTCGTTACAGGTGGGGATGAAAAACTGTTTTTT.

This clonotype was detected only a few times. The V and J genes are TRBV7-2 and TRBJ2-5, with 8 bases matching TRBD2. V trimming: 0 bases; J trimming: 0 bases; junction bases outside the gene matches: 9. The length of the CDR3 is 18 residues. Germline CDR1 and CDR2: SGHTA and FQGNSA. This CDR3 is CASSLAKIAGRYQETQYF. CDR3 DNA: TGTGCCAGCAGCTTAGCGAAGATAGCGGGGAGGTACCAAGAGACCCAGTACTTC.

This clonotype was recorded many times. This chain uses TRBV7-8 with TRBJ2-3; the D gene is possibly TRBD2 (5 bases). Trimming cost V 11 bases and J 3 bases, with 15 bases left between them. Germline V lookup: CDR1 SGHVS, CDR2 FQNEAQ. The CDR3 totals 13 residues. In DNA, the CDR3 is TGTGCCTGCCGTGAGGGTTTTACAGATACGCAGTATTTT. Encoded protein: CACREGFTDTQYF.

The gene calls are TRBV27 and TRBJ2-5; D uncertain. The CDR3 consists of 14 residues. Deletions cut 1 base from V and 0 bases from J, with 6 bases between. Germline V lookup: CDR1 MNHEY, CDR2 SMNVEV (reference sequence). CDR3 protein: CASSLFPDQETQYF. In nucleotides, the CDR3 is TGTGCCAGCAGTTTATTCCCTGACCAAGAGACCCAGTACTTC.

This clonotype was seen many times. The V gene is TRBV7-2, the J gene TRBJ1-5, with D perhaps TRBD1 (5 bases). The CDR3 is 14 residues long. Germline loops: CDR1 SGHTA, CDR2 FQGNSA. The V end lost 2 bases, the J end lost 3 bases, and 8 bases lay between the germline ends. The DNA for the CDR3 is TGTGCCAGCAGCTTACGAGGGGCCAATCAGCCCCAGCATTTT. This gives the protein CASSLRGANQPQHF.

The J gene is TRBJ2-7, the V gene TRBV5-4, with 15 bases aligning to TRBD2. CDR1 and CDR2 (germline): SGHNT, YYREEE (reference sequence). J was trimmed by 3 bases and V by 4 bases; bases with no gene match: 14. The CDR3 covers 19 residues. The chain's CDR3 is CASSIPGTSGRPLGYEQYF. The CDR3 region has the DNA TGTGCCAGCAGCATCCCCGGGACTAGCGGGAGGCCACTTGGCTACGAGCAGTACTTC.